A selection of T cell receptor beta chains follows, all from one sample in a study of technical replicates of blood from a handful of donors. Sequencing was performed with immunoSEQ multiplex PCR; in TCRdb, only in-frame clones are kept and a portion is missing. The repertoire holds tens of thousands of clones, with about 90% as singletons. Sequenced: PBMCs. The receptors stem from a human donor in good health. Some clones in this sample may be carry-over from other donors' samples. CDR3s include the opening cysteine and the closing phenylalanine or tryptophan. Each record gives: J gene, V gene, D gene, clone size, CDR3 protein, CDR3 DNA. The D gene is left open where the match is weak. Clone sizes are given selectively: once, few, many, or a class where the clone is expanded.

>TRBJ2-1|TRBV7-7|-|few
CASSLGAGDKKSYNEQFF
TGTGCCAGCAGCTTAGGGGCAGGGGACAAAAAATCCTACAATGAGCAGTTCTTC
>TRBJ2-1|TRBV29-1|-|-
CSGRKDEQFF
TGCAGCGGGAGGAAGGATGAGCAGTTCTTC
>TRBJ1-6|TRBV10-3|-|-
CAISASTGYNSPLHF
TGTGCCATCAGTGCCTCTACAGGGTATAATTCACCCCTCCACTTT
>TRBJ2-2|TRBV4-2|TRBD2|-
CASSPRLAGDRTGELFF
TGTGCCAGCAGCCCCCGACTAGCGGGAGACCGCACCGGGGAGCTGTTTTTT
>TRBJ2-2|TRBV10-3|TRBD2|-
CAISLGRAYTGELFF
TGTGCCATCAGTCTCGGGAGGGCCTACACCGGGGAGCTGTTTTTT
>TRBJ1-3|TRBV9|-|few
CASSPPWPDSGNTIYF
TGTGCCAGCAGCCCTCCATGGCCAGACTCTGGAAACACCATATATTTT
>TRBJ1-6|TRBV10-3|-|-
CAISESSGRALGPLHF
TGTGCCATCAGTGAGTCGTCTGGCAGGGCCCTAGGACCCCTCCACTTT
>TRBJ2-1|TRBV7-2|TRBD2|-
CASSRSGTSGGPRGEQFF
TGTGCCAGCAGCCGGTCCGGGACTAGCGGGGGGCCTAGGGGGGAGCAGTTCTTC
>TRBJ1-2|TRBV5-4|-|-
CASSFSGTRIGGYTF
TGTGCCAGCAGCTTCTCCGGGACAAGGATAGGCGGCTACACCTTC
>TRBJ2-5|TRBV21-1|-|-
CASRGSQETQYF
TGTGCCAGCAGGGGGAGCCAAGAGACCCAGTACTTC
>TRBJ2-5|TRBV4-3|-|-
CASRAGMNSQETQYF
TGCGCCAGCAGGGCAGGGATGAATTCTCAAGAGACCCAGTACTTC
>TRBJ2-7|TRBV2|TRBD2|-
CASREAGTSGEQYF
TGTGCCAGCAGGGAAGCCGGGACTAGCGGCGAGCAGTACTTC
>TRBJ2-1|TRBV7-3|-|-
CASSPHALDNEQFF
TGTGCCAGCAGCCCCCACGCACTAGACAATGAGCAGTTCTTC
>TRBJ1-4|TRBV5-4|-|-
CASSYGQSATNEKLFF
TGTGCCAGCAGCTACGGACAGTCAGCAACTAATGAAAAACTGTTTTTT
>TRBJ1-5|TRBV4-3|-|-
CASSQDGRRRGNQPQHF
TGCGCCAGCAGCCAAGATGGTAGACGCCGAGGAAACCAGCCCCAGCATTTT